The clone carrying this T cell receptor beta chain has just a few counts. Clones were sequenced by immunoSEQ multiplex PCR, and TCRdb holds only the in-frame ones, with some missing. The sample carries about 64,000 clones, around 85% recorded once. This specimen comes from a study of blood T cell repertoires in COVID-19. As for the study in general: COVID-19 samples from acute and convalescent phases originated in the United States, Italy and Spain.

Germline CDR1 and CDR2: MNHEY and SVGAGI. There are 15 residues in the CDR3. V shed 6 bases, J shed 8 bases, and the junction held 9 bases outside the gene matches. This chain joins TRBV6-5 and TRBJ2-2, with 10 bases identical to TRBD1. This sequence was found in a man aged 40-50 years with acute or convalescent COVID-19. Sequencing input: peripheral blood. The CDR3 sequence: CASRPGQGPSGELFF. The CDR3 coding sequence is TGTGCCAGCAGACCGGGACAGGGGCCCTCGGGGGAGCTGTTTTTT.